The source of this T cell receptor (beta chain) is a study of cytomegalovirus exposure and HLA in healthy donors. As to this clone: The antigen remains undetermined.

Trimming took 5 bases from V and 7 from J, leaving 19 bases between them. CDR1 and CDR2 (germline): MNHEY, SMNVEV (reference sequence). This CDR3 has 15 residues. In the PCR, 60 Vbeta and 13 Jbeta primers were used. Some clones are missing from TCRdb's copy, which holds only in-frame ones; the method was immunoSEQ multiplex PCR. The sample carries about 93,000 clones, nearly 80% recorded once. Study results and caveats: In a later analysis, parvovirus B19, influenza, CMV and Epstein-Barr virus appeared linked to several top co-occurrence clusters.

This receptor was identified in a woman in her 40s in good health and CMV-seronegative. Specimen: PBMCs. The chain employs TRBV27 and TRBJ2-3; tentative D call: TRBD1 (6 bases). CDR3 in DNA: TGTGCCAGCAGTCTAATAGGCACAGGGAAAAATACGCAGTATTTT. It encodes CASSLIGTGKNTQYF.